The 17 T cell receptor beta chains presented below share a single source sample, sequenced in a study of T-cell reconstitution after alpha-beta-depleted transplantation in children. The TCRbeta library was prepared with unique molecular identifiers. MiXCR, run by TCRdb on the PCR reads, gives a single entry per CDR3 protein. The sample yields more than 250,000 distinct CDR3 sequences, roughly 9.5% seen once. The sequences come from PBMCs from the stem cell graft donor, collected from the stem cell graft. The receptors here all came from a human donor who donated a stem cell graft to a child with SCID.

This chain links TRBV18 with TRBJ2-5; no clear D gene. Germline-derived CDR1 and CDR2 are KGHSH and LQKENI. Trimming cost V 0 bases and J 3 bases, with 11 bases left between them. The CDR3 runs to 15 residues. The CDR3 here is CASSPPVVGKETQYF. The CDR3 DNA reads TGTGCCAGCTCACCACCGGTCGTGGGGAAAGAGACCCAGTACTTC.

This clonotype was recorded many times. The chain joins TRBV6-4 to TRBJ1-1; possibly TRBD1 for D (6 bases). Germline lookup yields CDR1 MRHNA and CDR2 SNTAGT. CDR3 length: 13 residues. The V gene lost 3 bases and the J gene lost 1 base, with 6 bases spanning the gap. The CDR3 protein is CASSEGQNTEAFF. The CDR3, as DNA: TGTGCCAGCAGTGAGGGACAGAACACTGAAGCTTTCTTT.

The rearrangement uses TRBV7-9 and TRBJ1-1; perhaps TRBD1 as D (6 bases). Germline-derived CDR1 and CDR2 are SEHNR and FQNEAQ (reference sequence). This CDR3 has 14 amino acids. V was shortened by 5 bases and J by 4 bases, with 14 bases between the two germline ends. CDR3 sequence: CASSTGGASTEAFF. The CDR3 coding sequence is TGTGCCAGCAGCACGGGGGGCGCGAGCACTGAAGCTTTCTTT.

The chain uses TRBV2 and TRBJ1-2; no clear D gene. The V end was cut by 3 bases, the J end by 7 bases, with 12 bases between. Germline CDR1 and CDR2: SNHLY and FYNNEI. This CDR3 region has 13 residues. The DNA for the CDR3 is TGTGCCAGCAGTGAGATTCTTACCGGTGGCTACACCTTC. It is translated as CASSEILTGGYTF.

This clonotype was seen more than once but under ten times. The chain combines TRBV10-3 with TRBJ2-1; D is possibly TRBD2 (7 bases). Germline CDR1 and CDR2: ENHRY and SYGVKD. Trimming removed 2 bases from V and 8 bases from J, with 13 bases in between. The CDR3 has 14 residues. In nucleotides, the CDR3 is TGTGCCATCAGTGAGGGGGGGGCCGAGGATGAGCAGTTCTTC. Protein sequence: CAISEGGAEDEQFF.

The V and J genes are TRBV5-4 and TRBJ1-4; 9 bases align to TRBD1. This CDR3 has 14 residues. With V trimmed by 4 bases and J by 7 bases, 5 bases remained unmatched. Germline assignment: CDR1 SGHNT and CDR2 YYREEE (reference sequence). As DNA, the CDR3 is TGTGCCAGCAGCCAGGACAGGGGAACTGAAAAACTGTTTTTT. Amino acids: CASSQDRGTEKLFF.

At least ten counts were recorded for this clonotype. This chain connects TRBV6-2 or TRBV6-3 to TRBJ2-7, with TRBD1 matching over 7 bases. V shed 1 base, J shed 5 bases, and the junction held 8 bases outside the gene matches. Germline lookup yields CDR1 MNHEY and CDR2 SVGEGT. The CDR3 loop spans 15 amino acids. CDR3 coding DNA: TGTGCCAGCAGTTACTTAAAAGCAGACAGGGACGAGCAGTACTTC. This sequence encodes CASSYLKADRDEQYF.

V usage is TRBV4-1 and J usage is TRBJ1-1, with D hard to call. Trimming took off 0 bases at V and 1 base at J, with 6 bases between the two ends. CDR3 length: 14 amino acids. Looked up from germline, CDR1 is MGHRA and CDR2 is YSYEKL. The chain's CDR3 is CASSQEGRNTEAFF. The CDR3 coding sequence is TGCGCCAGCAGCCAAGAGGGCAGGAACACTGAAGCTTTCTTT.

The chain carries TRBV27 and TRBJ2-1; D remains ambiguous. Germline CDR1 MNHEY, CDR2 SMNVEV (reference sequence). This CDR3 region has 14 residues. V was clipped by 2 bases and J by 4 bases, with 9 bases between them. CDR3 coding DNA: TGTGCCAGCAGTTTAGTGAGAACTTACAATGAGCAGTTCTTC. Its protein product is CASSLVRTYNEQFF.

A few counts support this clonotype. The gene calls are TRBV9 and TRBJ2-3; D is perhaps TRBD1 (6 bases). Between the trimmed V and J ends, which lost 3 bases and 9 bases, there was a span of 8 bases. The CDR3 covers 11 residues. Germline assignment: CDR1 SGDLS and CDR2 YYNGEE. The chain's CDR3 is CASSAQGTQYF. CDR3 in DNA: TGTGCCAGCAGCGCCCAGGGGACGCAGTATTTT.

Ten or more counts support this clonotype. This rearrangement joins TRBV20-1 to TRBJ2-5; tentatively, D is TRBD1 or TRBD2 (5 bases each). The germline CDR1 and CDR2 sequences are DFQATT and SNEGSKA (reference sequence). The CDR3 has 14 amino acids. V was clipped by 5 bases and J by 2 bases, with 15 bases between them. CDR3 sequence (DNA): TGCAGTGCTGGGGGAGATTCCTTGCAAGAGACCCAGTACTTC. It is translated as CSAGGDSLQETQYF.

The chain has TRBV12-3 or TRBV12-4 and TRBJ2-2, with D possibly being TRBD1 or TRBD2 (5 bases each). The CDR3 spans 15 residues. V was cut by 6 bases and J by 4 bases, with 15 bases left in between. The CDR3 DNA follows: TGTGCCAGCAGGGCCACGAAGGGGAGCACCGGGGAGCTGTTTTTT. Encoded protein: CASRATKGSTGELFF.

V usage is TRBV20-1 and J usage is TRBJ2-3; 11 nucleotides agree with TRBD2. The CDR3 covers 15 residues. With 4 bases clipped from V and 5 bases from J, the junction kept 8 bases outside the gene matches. Looked up from germline, CDR1 is DFQATT and CDR2 is SNEGSKA (reference sequence). The CDR3 DNA reads as TGCAGTGCTATAACCGGGACTAGCGGTAAAGATACGCAGTATTTT. Translated, it gives CSAITGTSGKDTQYF.

The genes are TRBV7-9 and TRBJ2-7, with 8 bases lining up with TRBD1. The trim removed 1 base at V and 2 bases at J, leaving 7 bases unmatched. Germline CDR1 reads SEHNR; CDR2 reads FQNEAQ (reference sequence). The CDR3 sequence is 16 residues long. Here the CDR3 reads CASSLVQGVTAYEQYF. The DNA of the CDR3 is TGTGCCAGCAGCTTAGTACAGGGGGTTACCGCCTACGAGCAGTACTTC. Full variable domain (missing parts from reference TRBV7-9 and TRBJ2-7): DTGVSQNPRHKITKRGQNVTFRCDPISEHNRLYWYRQTLGQGPEFLTYFQNEAQLEKSRLLSDRFSAERPKGSFSTLEIQRTEQGDSAMYLCASSLVQGVTAYEQYFGPGTRLTVT.

This clonotype was counted at least ten times. The rearrangement joins TRBV10-2 to TRBJ2-7, with a weak D call TRBD1 (5 bases). In germline, CDR1 is WSHSY, CDR2 SAAADI. Trimming removed 6 bases at V and 4 bases at J, with 7 bases between. The CDR3 length is 11 residues. The CDR3 loop is CASRAGYEQYF. CDR3 DNA: TGCGCCAGCAGAGCAGGGTACGAGCAGTACTTC.

Many counts were recorded for this clonotype. J is TRBJ2-2 and V is TRBV10-2; no clear D. In germline, CDR1 is WSHSY, CDR2 SAAADI. This CDR3 region has 13 residues. V gave up 4 bases and J gave up 3 bases, with 6 bases separating them. This chain's CDR3 is CASSGADTGELFF. The CDR3 nucleotides read TGCGCCAGCAGTGGGGCCGACACCGGGGAGCTGTTTTTT.

V gene TRBV29-1 combines with J gene TRBJ2-5; D ambiguous. The CDR3 runs 11 residues. The germline CDR1 and CDR2 sequences are SQVTM and ANQGSEA. V shed 4 bases and J shed 2 bases, with 5 bases lying between them. The CDR3 protein is CSVAQQETQYF. The CDR3 DNA is TGCAGCGTTGCCCAGCAAGAGACCCAGTACTTC.